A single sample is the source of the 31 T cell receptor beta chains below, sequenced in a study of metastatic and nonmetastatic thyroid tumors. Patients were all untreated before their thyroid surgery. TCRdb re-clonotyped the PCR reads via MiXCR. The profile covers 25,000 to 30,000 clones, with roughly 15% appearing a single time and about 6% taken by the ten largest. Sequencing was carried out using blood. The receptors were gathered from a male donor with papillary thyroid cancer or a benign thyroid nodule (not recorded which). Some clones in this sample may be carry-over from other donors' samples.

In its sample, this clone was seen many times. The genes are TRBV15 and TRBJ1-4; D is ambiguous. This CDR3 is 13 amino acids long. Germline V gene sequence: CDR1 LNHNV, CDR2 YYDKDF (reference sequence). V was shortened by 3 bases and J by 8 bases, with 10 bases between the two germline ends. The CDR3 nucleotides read TGTGCCACCAGCAGGGAACCTAGGGAAAAACTGTTTTTT. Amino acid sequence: CATSREPREKLFF. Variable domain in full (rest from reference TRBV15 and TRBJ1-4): DAMVIQNPRYQVTQFGKPVTLSCSQTLNHNVMYWYQQKSSQAPKLLFHYYDKDFNNEADTPDNFQSRRPNTSFCFLDIRSPGLGDTAMYLCATSREPREKLFFGSGTQLSVL.

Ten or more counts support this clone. As DNA, the CDR3 is TGTGCCAGCAGCTTGGGACGGGACGAAGAGACCCAGTACTTC. Its protein product is CASSLGRDEETQYF. The gene calls are TRBV5-4 and TRBJ2-5; D could derive from TRBD1 or TRBD2 (5 bases each). Germline V gene data show CDR1 as SGHNT and CDR2 as YYREEE (reference sequence). V was cut by 0 bases and J by 3 bases, with 9 bases left in between. The CDR3 consists of 14 residues.

CDR3 bases: TGCAGTGCGGGACTAGCCCACAATGAGCAGTTCTTC. Amino acid sequence: CSAGLAHNEQFF. The chain carries TRBV20-1 and TRBJ2-1; 9 bases agree with TRBD2. CDR1 and CDR2 from the germline V gene are DFQATT and SNEGSKA (reference sequence). This CDR3 contains 12 residues. J gave up 5 bases and V 6 bases, and 2 bases lay outside the gene matches.

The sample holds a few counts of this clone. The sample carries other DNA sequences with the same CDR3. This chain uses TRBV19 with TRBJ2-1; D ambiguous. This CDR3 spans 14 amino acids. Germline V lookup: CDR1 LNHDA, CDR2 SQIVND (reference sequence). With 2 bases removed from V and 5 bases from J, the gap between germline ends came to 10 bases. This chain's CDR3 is CASSIITGDNEQFF. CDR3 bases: TGTGCCAGTAGTATAATCACTGGTGACAATGAGCAGTTCTTC.

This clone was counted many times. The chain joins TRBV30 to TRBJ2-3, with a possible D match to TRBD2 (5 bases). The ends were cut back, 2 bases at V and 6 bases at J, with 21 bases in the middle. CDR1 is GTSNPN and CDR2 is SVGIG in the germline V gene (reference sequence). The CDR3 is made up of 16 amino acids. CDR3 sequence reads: CAWSSPEASGMDTQYF. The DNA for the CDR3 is TGTGCCTGGAGTTCCCCTGAGGCCTCGGGGATGGATACGCAGTATTTT.

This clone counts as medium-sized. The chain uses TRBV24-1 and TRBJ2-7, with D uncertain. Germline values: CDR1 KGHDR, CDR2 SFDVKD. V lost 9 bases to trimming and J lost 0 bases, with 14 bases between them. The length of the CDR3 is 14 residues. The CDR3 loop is CATQPGSSSYEQYF. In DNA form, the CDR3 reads TGTGCCACCCAGCCCGGATCGAGCTCCTACGAGCAGTACTTC.

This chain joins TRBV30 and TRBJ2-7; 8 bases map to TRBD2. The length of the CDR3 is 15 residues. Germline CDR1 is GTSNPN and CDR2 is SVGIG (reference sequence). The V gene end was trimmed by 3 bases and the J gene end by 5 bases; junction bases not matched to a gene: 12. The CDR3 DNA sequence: TGTGCCTGGAGGCCACAGCGGGGGTACTGGCACGAGCAGTACTTC. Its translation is CAWRPQRGYWHEQYF. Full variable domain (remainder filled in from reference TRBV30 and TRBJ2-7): SQTIHQWPATLVQPVGSPLSLECTVEGTSNPNLYWYRQAAGRGLQLLFYSVGIGQISSEVPQNLSASRPQDRQFILSSKKLLLSDSGFYLCAWRPQRGYWHEQYFGPGTRLTVT.

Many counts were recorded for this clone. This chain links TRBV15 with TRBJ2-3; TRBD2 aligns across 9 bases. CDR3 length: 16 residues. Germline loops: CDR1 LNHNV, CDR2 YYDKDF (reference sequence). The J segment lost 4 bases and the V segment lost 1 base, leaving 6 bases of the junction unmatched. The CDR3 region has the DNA TGTGCCACCAGCAGAGTTGGCGGGAGGGGATCAGATACGCAGTATTTT. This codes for CATSRVGGRGSDTQYF.

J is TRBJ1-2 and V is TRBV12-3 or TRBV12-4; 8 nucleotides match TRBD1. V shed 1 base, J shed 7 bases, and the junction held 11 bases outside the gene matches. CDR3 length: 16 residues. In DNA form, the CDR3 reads TGTGCCAGCAGTTTAGACTATGGGACAGGCCCTGGTGGCTACACCTTC. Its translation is CASSLDYGTGPGGYTF.

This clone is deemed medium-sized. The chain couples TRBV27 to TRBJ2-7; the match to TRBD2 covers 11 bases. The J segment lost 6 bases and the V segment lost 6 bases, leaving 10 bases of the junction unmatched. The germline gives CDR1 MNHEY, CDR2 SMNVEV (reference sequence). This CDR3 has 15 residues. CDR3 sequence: CASSPFTSGSGEQYF. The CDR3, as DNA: TGTGCCAGCAGCCCGTTCACTAGCGGGAGCGGCGAGCAGTACTTC.

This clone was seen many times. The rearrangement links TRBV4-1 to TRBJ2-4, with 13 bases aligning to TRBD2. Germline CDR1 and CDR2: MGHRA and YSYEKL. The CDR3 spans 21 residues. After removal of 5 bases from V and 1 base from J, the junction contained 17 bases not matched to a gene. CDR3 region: CASSLAIRTSGSVGAKNIQYF. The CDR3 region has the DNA TGCGCCAGCAGCTTGGCGATCAGGACTAGCGGGAGTGTAGGGGCCAAAAACATTCAGTACTTC.

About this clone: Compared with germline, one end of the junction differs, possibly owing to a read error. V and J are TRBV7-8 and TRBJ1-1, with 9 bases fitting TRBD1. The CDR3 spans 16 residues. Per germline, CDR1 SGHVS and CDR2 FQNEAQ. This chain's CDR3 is CASILAGTGLNTEAFF. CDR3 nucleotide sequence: TGTGCCAGCATCTTAGCTGGGACAGGGTTGAACACTGAAGCTTTCTTT.

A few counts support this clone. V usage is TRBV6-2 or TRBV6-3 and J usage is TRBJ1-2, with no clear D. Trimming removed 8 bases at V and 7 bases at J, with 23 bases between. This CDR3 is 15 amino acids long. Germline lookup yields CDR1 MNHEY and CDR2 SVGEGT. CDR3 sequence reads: CASVDGSSRRGGYTF. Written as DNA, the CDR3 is TGTGCCAGCGTCGATGGATCGTCTAGACGGGGTGGCTACACCTTC.

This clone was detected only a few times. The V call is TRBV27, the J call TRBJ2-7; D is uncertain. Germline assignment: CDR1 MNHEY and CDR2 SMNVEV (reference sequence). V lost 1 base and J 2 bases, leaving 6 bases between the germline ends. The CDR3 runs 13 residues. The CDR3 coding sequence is TGTGCCAGCAGTTTATTGAATCCCTACGAGCAGTACTTC. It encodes CASSLLNPYEQYF.

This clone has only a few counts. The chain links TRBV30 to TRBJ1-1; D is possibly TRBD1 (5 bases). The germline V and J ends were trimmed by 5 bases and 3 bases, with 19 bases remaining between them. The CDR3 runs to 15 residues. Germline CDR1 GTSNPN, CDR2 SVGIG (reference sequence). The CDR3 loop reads CAWGRGDGVDTEAFF. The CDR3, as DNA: TGTGCCTGGGGCCGGGGGGATGGGGTGGACACTGAAGCTTTCTTT.

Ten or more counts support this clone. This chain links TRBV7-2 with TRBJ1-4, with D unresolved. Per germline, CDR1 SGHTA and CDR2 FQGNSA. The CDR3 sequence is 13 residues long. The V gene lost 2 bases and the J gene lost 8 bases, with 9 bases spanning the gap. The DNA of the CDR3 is TGTGCCAGCAGCTTAAGGGTTGAGGAAAAACTGTTTTTT. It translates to CASSLRVEEKLFF.

CDR3 nucleotides: TGCGCCAGCGCAGGAGGGGAATGGGGCACCGGGGAGCTGTTTTTT. This sequence encodes CASAGGEWGTGELFF. The chain links TRBV5-1 to TRBJ2-2; D possibly corresponds to TRBD2 (6 bases). V was cut by 7 bases and J by 4 bases, with 17 bases left in between. Germline V gene data show CDR1 as SGHRS and CDR2 as YFSETQ. The length of the CDR3 is 15 residues.

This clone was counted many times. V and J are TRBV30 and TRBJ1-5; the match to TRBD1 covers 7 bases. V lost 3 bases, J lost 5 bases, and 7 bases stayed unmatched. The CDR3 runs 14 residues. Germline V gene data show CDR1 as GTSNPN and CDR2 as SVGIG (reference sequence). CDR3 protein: CAWSADRIDQPQHF. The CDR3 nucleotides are TGTGCCTGGAGCGCGGACAGGATCGATCAGCCCCAGCATTTT.

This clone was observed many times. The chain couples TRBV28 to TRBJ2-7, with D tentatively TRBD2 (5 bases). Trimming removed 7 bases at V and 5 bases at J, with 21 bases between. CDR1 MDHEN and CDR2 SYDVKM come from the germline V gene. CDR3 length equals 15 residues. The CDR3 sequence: CASKVGSTVVHEQYF. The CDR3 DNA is TGTGCCAGCAAAGTAGGGAGCACGGTGGTCCACGAGCAGTACTTC.

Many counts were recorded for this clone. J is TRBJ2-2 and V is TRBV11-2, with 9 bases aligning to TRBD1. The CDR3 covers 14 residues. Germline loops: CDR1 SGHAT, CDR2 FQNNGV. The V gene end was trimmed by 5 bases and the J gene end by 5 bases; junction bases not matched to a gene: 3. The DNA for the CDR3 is TGTGCCAGCAGCCCGACAGGGGGTACCGGGGAGCTGTTTTTT. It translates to CASSPTGGTGELFF.

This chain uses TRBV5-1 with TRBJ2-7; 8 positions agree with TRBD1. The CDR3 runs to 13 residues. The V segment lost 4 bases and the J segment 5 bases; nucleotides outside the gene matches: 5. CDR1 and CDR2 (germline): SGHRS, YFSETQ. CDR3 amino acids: CASSPTGADEQYF. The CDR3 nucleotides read TGCGCCAGCAGCCCGACAGGGGCCGACGAGCAGTACTTC.

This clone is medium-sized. In DNA, the CDR3 is TGTGCCAGCACCGACACCGGGACAGCCGCCTACGAGCAGTACTTC. This encodes CASTDTGTAAYEQYF. The chain recombines TRBV27 with TRBJ2-7; TRBD1 matches 7 bases. From germline, CDR1 is MNHEY and CDR2 SMNVEV (reference sequence). The CDR3 has 15 amino acids. Germline trimming cut 7 bases from V and 2 bases from J; bases unmatched to any gene: 11.

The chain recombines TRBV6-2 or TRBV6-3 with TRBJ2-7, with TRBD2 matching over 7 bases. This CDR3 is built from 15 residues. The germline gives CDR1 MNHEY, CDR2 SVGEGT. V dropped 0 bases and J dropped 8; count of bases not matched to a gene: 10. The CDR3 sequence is CASSYSGGSLNKQYF. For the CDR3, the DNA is TGTGCCAGCAGTTACTCGGGCGGGAGCCTTAACAAGCAGTACTTC.

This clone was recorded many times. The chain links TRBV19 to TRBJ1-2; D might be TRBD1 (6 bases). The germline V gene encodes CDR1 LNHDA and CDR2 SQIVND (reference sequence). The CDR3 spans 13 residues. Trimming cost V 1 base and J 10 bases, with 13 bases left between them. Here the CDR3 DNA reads TGTGCCAGTAGTATAGGTAACAGGGCGTCCTACACCTTC. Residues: CASSIGNRASYTF.

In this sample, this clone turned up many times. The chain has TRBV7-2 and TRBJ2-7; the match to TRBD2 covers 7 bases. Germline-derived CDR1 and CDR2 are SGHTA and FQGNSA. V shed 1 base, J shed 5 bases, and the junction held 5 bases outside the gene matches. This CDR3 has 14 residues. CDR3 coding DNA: TGTGCCAGCAGCTTAGTGGGCGCGGGAGACGAGCAGTACTTC. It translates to CASSLVGAGDEQYF.

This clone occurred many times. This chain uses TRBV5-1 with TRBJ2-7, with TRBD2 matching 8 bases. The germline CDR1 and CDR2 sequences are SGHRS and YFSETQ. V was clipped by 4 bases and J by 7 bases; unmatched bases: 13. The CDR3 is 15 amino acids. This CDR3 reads CASSPWTASGGEQYF. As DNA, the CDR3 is TGCGCCAGCAGCCCGTGGACCGCTTCGGGGGGGGAGCAGTACTTC.

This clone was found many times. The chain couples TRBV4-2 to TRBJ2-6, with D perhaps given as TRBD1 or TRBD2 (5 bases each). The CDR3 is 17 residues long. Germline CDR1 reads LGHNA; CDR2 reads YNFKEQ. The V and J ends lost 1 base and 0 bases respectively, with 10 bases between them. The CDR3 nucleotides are TGTGCCAGCAGCCAAGCAGGGAGCCCCTCTGGGGCCAACGTCCTGACTTTC. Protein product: CASSQAGSPSGANVLTF.

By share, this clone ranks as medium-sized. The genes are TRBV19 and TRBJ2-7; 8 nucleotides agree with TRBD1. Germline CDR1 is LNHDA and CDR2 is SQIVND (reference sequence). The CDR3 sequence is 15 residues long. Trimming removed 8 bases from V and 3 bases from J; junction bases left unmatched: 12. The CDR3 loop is CASAPGRQGIYEQYF. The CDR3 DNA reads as TGTGCCAGTGCCCCGGGTCGACAGGGGATCTACGAGCAGTACTTC.

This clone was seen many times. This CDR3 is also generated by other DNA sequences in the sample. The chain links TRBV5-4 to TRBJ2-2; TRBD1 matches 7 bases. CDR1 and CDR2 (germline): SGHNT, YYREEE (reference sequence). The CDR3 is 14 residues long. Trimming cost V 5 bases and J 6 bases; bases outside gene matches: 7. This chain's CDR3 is CASRDWDSPGELFF. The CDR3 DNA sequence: TGTGCCAGCAGAGATTGGGACAGTCCCGGGGAGCTGTTTTTT. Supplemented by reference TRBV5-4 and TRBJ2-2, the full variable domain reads ETGVTQSPTHLIKTRGQQVTLRCSSQSGHNTVSWYQQALGQGPQFIFQYYREEENGRGNFPPRFSGLQFPNYSSELNVNALELDDSALYLCASRDWDSPGELFFGEGSRLTVL.

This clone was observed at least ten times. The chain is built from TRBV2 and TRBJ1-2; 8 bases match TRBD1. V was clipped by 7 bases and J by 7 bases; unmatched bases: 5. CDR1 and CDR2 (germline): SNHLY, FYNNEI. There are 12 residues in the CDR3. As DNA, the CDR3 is TGTGCCAGCAATCAGGGGGCCATTGGCTACACCTTC. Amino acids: CASNQGAIGYTF.

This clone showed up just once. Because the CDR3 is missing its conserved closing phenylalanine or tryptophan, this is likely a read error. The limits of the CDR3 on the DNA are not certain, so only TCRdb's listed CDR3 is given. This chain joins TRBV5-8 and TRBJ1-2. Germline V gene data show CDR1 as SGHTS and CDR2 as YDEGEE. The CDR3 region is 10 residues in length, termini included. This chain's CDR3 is CASSLRYHTI.